The TCR beta chain described here comes from a study of tumor-infiltrating lymphocytes in primary liver carcinoma. Study background: Patients included men and women of 30 to 69 years. Study-wide results and limits: It was in tumors, not blood, that the top-250-clone fraction was significantly higher (p = 0.039). Pairs comparing tumor with adjacent tissue or blood overlapped less than pairs drawn from tumor regions.

To note about this clonotype: Its antigen is still unknown. A much larger clone lies one base from this, so it may be a read error.

Unsorted bulk tissue (roughly 19-31 mg) underwent RNA and DNA co-extraction. Surgical resection was the treatment these patients received for primary liver carcinoma. The CDR3 totals 14 residues. Germline values: CDR1 SGHAT, CDR2 FQNNGV. Reverse transcription of 500 ng total RNA with a constant-region primer produced TCR beta cDNA. Three nested multiplex PCR rounds, a slightly modified ARM-PCR, produced the libraries for TCR beta. Investigators reported that the first two PCR rounds, at 9 to 11 cycles each, used TRBV1-TRBV30 forward primers with a C-beta reverse primer. TCRdb recomputed calls from the multiplex PCR reads with MiXCR, one row per CDR3 protein. The table lists approximately 80,000 distinct CDR3 sequences, approximately 70% of them singletons.

The source material was tumor-adjacent normal liver tissue. This TCR derives from a man aged 40-50 years with primary liver carcinoma and hepatitis B virus infection. This sequence joins TRBV11-2 and TRBJ1-4; tentatively, D is TRBD1 (5 bases). CDR3 sequence: CARSLEVRDEKLFF. The CDR3, as DNA: TGTGCCAGGAGCTTAGAGGTTAGGGACGAAAAACTGTTTTTT.